Listed here are 13 T cell receptor beta chains from one sample, sequenced in a study of CD4 T cells in relation to SARS-CoV-2 and coronaviruses. Sequencing was performed with immunoSEQ multiplex PCR; in TCRdb, only in-frame clones are kept and a portion is missing. The table includes roughly 25,000 clones, approximately 78% detected once. The unexposed donors gave CD4+ T cells in 2011-2018, prior to COVID-19. CD4+ T cells were isolated from the cells after around 9 days of culture. Their antigens remain unidentified. The sequenced material came from CD4+ T cells from PBMCs, cultured in vitro. The receptors come from a human donor in good health.

The J gene is TRBJ1-4, the V gene TRBV25-1; no firm D call. The CDR3 totals 13 residues. CDR1 is MGHDK and CDR2 is SYGVNS in the germline V gene. The V end lost 5 bases, the J end lost 7 bases, and 11 bases lay between the germline ends. CDR3: CASSWQSVEKLFF. The CDR3 DNA is TGTGCCAGCAGTTGGCAGTCGGTTGAAAAACTGTTTTTT.

The J gene is TRBJ1-6, the V gene TRBV18, with D unresolved. Germline loops: CDR1 KGHSH, CDR2 LQKENI. This CDR3 has 13 amino acids. V lost 6 bases and J 7 bases, leaving 10 bases between the germline ends. The CDR3 region is CASSAKYNSPLHF. Written as DNA, the CDR3 is TGTGCCAGCTCCGCCAAATACAATTCACCCCTCCACTTT. Supplemented by reference TRBV18 and TRBJ1-6, the full variable domain reads NAGVMQNPRHLVRRRGQEARLRCSPMKGHSHVYWYRQLPEEGLKFMVYLQKENIIDESGMPKERFSAEFPKEGPSILRIQQVVRGDSAAYFCASSAKYNSPLHFGNGTRLTVT.

This clone was detected only a few times. V is TRBV25-1 and J is TRBJ2-5; D gene uncertain. CDR3 length: 13 amino acids. The V gene lost 2 bases and the J gene lost 7 bases, with 11 bases spanning the gap. Germline V lookup: CDR1 MGHDK, CDR2 SYGVNS. The chain's CDR3 is CASSEGTGGTQYF. The CDR3 DNA reads TGTGCCAGCAGTGAAGGCACCGGCGGGACCCAGTACTTC.

The CDR3 is CASSIDLALEGYNEQFF. The DNA of the CDR3 is TGTGCCAGTAGTATAGATCTGGCACTAGAAGGCTACAATGAGCAGTTCTTC. This rearrangement joins TRBV19 to TRBJ2-1, with D possibly being TRBD2 (5 bases). V was clipped by 0 bases and J by 3 bases, with 15 bases between them. Per the germline V gene, CDR1 is LNHDA and CDR2 is SQIVND (reference sequence). The CDR3 has 17 residues.

The chain carries TRBV19 and TRBJ2-1, with TRBD2 matching 10 bases. This CDR3 contains 14 residues. Germline V gene data show CDR1 as LNHDA and CDR2 as SQIVND (reference sequence). Unmatched junction bases numbered 5, after V lost 0 bases and J lost 12 bases. CDR3 in DNA: TGTGCCAGTAGTATAGATCTCAGGACTAGCGGGCAGTTCTTC. Its protein is CASSIDLRTSGQFF.

This chain links TRBV10-3 with TRBJ1-2; D call uncertain. The germline V gene encodes CDR1 ENHRY and CDR2 SYGVKD. The CDR3 has 13 amino acids. With 3 bases removed from V and 2 bases from J, the gap between germline ends came to 7 bases. CDR3 sequence: CAISEEGNYGYTF. The CDR3 nucleotides are TGTGCCATCAGTGAAGAAGGGAACTATGGCTACACCTTC.

The sample holds one count of this clone. The chain carries TRBV30 and TRBJ1-4; D unclear. Germline V CDR1 and CDR2: GTSNPN, SVGIG (reference sequence). The CDR3 contains 13 residues. V lost 6 bases and J 3 bases, leaving 11 bases between the germline ends. CDR3 residues: CACATASNEKLFF. In DNA form, the CDR3 reads TGTGCCTGCGCGACGGCTTCTAATGAAAAACTGTTTTTT. Looking up the rest from reference TRBV30 and TRBJ1-4 gives the full variable domain: SQTIHQWPATLVQPVGSPLSLECTVEGTSNPNLYWYRQAAGRGLQLLFYSVGIGQISSEVPQNLSASRPQDRQFILSSKKLLLSDSGFYLCACATASNEKLFFGSGTQLSVL.

This chain uses TRBV6-5 with TRBJ2-1; 10 bases match TRBD1. The junction had 7 bases not matched to a gene; V was cut back by 11 bases and J by 9 bases. CDR1 is MNHEY and CDR2 is SVGAGI in the germline V gene. CDR3 size: 12 residues. CDR3 amino acids: CAHGTGASEQFF. DNA for the CDR3: TGTGCCCATGGGACAGGGGCTAGTGAGCAGTTCTTC.

The chain combines TRBV6-2 or TRBV6-3 with TRBJ1-2; 10 positions match TRBD1. The junction had 12 bases not matched to a gene; V was cut back by 2 bases and J by 6 bases. The CDR3 has 17 residues. Germline loops: CDR1 MNHEY, CDR2 SVGEGT. The CDR3: CASSYGPGTGVRDGYTF. Here the CDR3 DNA reads TGTGCCAGCAGTTACGGCCCAGGGACAGGGGTAAGGGATGGCTACACCTTC.

The rearrangement joins TRBV30 to TRBJ2-1; D is unclear. Trimming took off 5 bases at V and 2 bases at J, with 7 bases between the two ends. From germline, CDR1 is GTSNPN and CDR2 SVGIG (reference sequence). This CDR3 is built from 12 residues. CDR3 bases: TGTGCCTGGGAGGTCCCCTACAATGAGCAGTTCTTC. This gives the protein CAWEVPYNEQFF.

The V and J genes are TRBV20-1 and TRBJ2-4; D is unresolved. V was trimmed by 4 bases and J by 4 bases, leaving 2 bases between them. Germline CDR1 reads DFQATT; CDR2 reads SNEGSKA (reference sequence). This CDR3 is built from 10 residues. The CDR3, as DNA: TGCAGTGCTACAAAAAACATTCAGTACTTC. Encoded protein: CSATKNIQYF.

The chain is built from TRBV19 and TRBJ1-6; D ambiguous. This CDR3 has 14 amino acids. Germline assignment: CDR1 LNHDA and CDR2 SQIVND (reference sequence). With 6 bases removed from V and 6 bases from J, the gap between germline ends came to 12 bases. In nucleotides, the CDR3 is TGTGCCAGTAGCCTGGTTCAGACTAATTCACCCCTCCACTTT. It yields the protein CASSLVQTNSPLHF.

V usage is TRBV6-6 and J usage is TRBJ1-5; D call uncertain. This CDR3 spans 15 amino acids. Germline assignment: CDR1 MNHNY and CDR2 SVGAGI (reference sequence). V gave up 6 bases and J gave up 0 bases, with 12 bases separating them. The CDR3 sequence: CASRGTAYSNQPQHF. The CDR3 region has the DNA TGTGCCAGCAGAGGTACAGCTTATAGCAATCAGCCCCAGCATTTT.